Included here is one T cell receptor beta chain sequence, with context. PCR involved 60 Vbeta and 13 Jbeta primers. Only in-frame clones appear in the TCRdb table, and some are missing; sequencing was by immunoSEQ multiplex PCR. This sample has about 67,000 clones, with 80% to 90% found just once. CDR3 length: 14 residues. V lost 3 bases and J 3 bases, leaving 11 bases between the germline ends. Germline V lookup: CDR1 SNHLY, CDR2 FYNNEI. This sample was included in a study of cytomegalovirus exposure and HLA in healthy donors. Specimen: PBMCs. The receptor was isolated from a woman younger than 45 in good health and CMV-seropositive. V usage is TRBV2 and J usage is TRBJ1-1; possible D gene TRBD1, 5 bases. In DNA form, the CDR3 reads TGTGCCAGCAGTGACCGGGGGAGCTACACTGAAGCTTTCTTT. Residues: CASSDRGSYTEAFF.